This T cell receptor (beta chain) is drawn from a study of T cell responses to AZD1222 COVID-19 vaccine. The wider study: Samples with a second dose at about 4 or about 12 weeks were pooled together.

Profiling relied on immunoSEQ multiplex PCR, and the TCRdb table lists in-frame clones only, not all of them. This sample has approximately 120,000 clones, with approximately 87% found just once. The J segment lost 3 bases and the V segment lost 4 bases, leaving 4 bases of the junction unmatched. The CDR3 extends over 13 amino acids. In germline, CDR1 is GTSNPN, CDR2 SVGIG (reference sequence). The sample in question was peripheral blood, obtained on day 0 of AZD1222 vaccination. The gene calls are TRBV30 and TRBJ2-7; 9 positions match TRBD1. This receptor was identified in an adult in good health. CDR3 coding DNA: TGTGCCTGGACCGGGACAGGGAACTACGAGCAGTACTTC. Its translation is CAWTGTGNYEQYF.